Listed below are T cell receptor beta chains from one sample, sequenced in a study of OX40 agonist ivuxolimab in advanced cancers. TCRdb's table, derived via immunoSEQ multiplex PCR, lists solely in-frame clones and lacks some. The data show roughly 100,000 clones, with around 89% seen just once and approximately 7.4% held by the top ten. The sequencing used CD4+ or CD8+ T cells sorted from blood, collected in a trial of the OX40 agonist ivuxolimab. The receptor source for this set is an adult with an advanced solid tumor such as melanoma, head and neck, liver or kidney cancer. The CDR3 runs from the conserved cysteine through the conserved F or W. D genes are given only for firm matches. Some rows mark clone size as missing; the rest say once, few, many or name a class of expanded clone.

v_gene	d_gene	abundance	j_gene	CDR3nt	CDR3aa
TRBV5-4	NA	NA	TRBJ2-1	TGTGCCAGCAGCTTCGGGGCAGGGCTCGACAATGAGCAGTTCTTC	CASSFGAGLDNEQFF
TRBV28	NA	NA	TRBJ2-3	TGTGCCAGCAGATCCCTTCTTCGAGGGTCAGATACGCAGTATTTT	CASRSLLRGSDTQYF
TRBV6-1	NA	NA	TRBJ1-4	TGTGCCAGCAGTGAAAGGGTCAGGCAGACTGCAACTAATGAAAAACTGTTTTTT	CASSERVRQTATNEKLFF
TRBV6-1	TRBD1	few	TRBJ2-7	TGTGCCACCGAAACGGACAGGGACGAGCAGTACTTC	CATETDRDEQYF
TRBV7-2	TRBD2	NA	TRBJ2-3	TGTGCCAGCAGCTTATTGGGGCGGGGGACCACAGATACGCAGTATTTT	CASSLLGRGTTDTQYF
TRBV27	NA	NA	TRBJ2-7	TGTGCCAGCAGTTCAGATGGAGGCGAGCAGTACTTC	CASSSDGGEQYF
TRBV7-8	TRBD2	NA	TRBJ2-7	TGTGCCAGCAGCTTGACTAAGACTAGCGCGAGAACCAACGAGCAGTACTTC	CASSLTKTSARTNEQYF
TRBV28	NA	NA	TRBJ1-4	TGTGCCAGCAGATCCCCGAAAGAGGAGGAGTATGAAAAACTGTTTTTT	CASRSPKEEEYEKLFF
TRBV5-5	NA	NA	TRBJ2-2	TGTGCCAGCAGCTTGGCCTATGTGTACAGCGACACCGGGGAGCTGTTTTTT	CASSLAYVYSDTGELFF
TRBV11-3	NA	NA	TRBJ2-3	TGTGCCAGCAGCTTTCCCATTGCGGGTACGCAGTATTTT	CASSFPIAGTQYF
TRBV18	TRBD1	NA	TRBJ2-5	TGTGCCAGCTCACCATTTGGGACAGAGAAAGAGACCCAGTACTTC	CASSPFGTEKETQYF
TRBV9	TRBD2	NA	TRBJ2-1	TGTGCCAGCAGCGTGTCTAGCGGGGGAAACTACAATGAGCAGTTCTTC	CASSVSSGGNYNEQFF
TRBV25-1	TRBD1	NA	TRBJ2-3	TGTGCCAGCGGATTTCTTGGGACAGCCTCTCCGGATACGCAGTATTTT	CASGFLGTASPDTQYF
TRBV10-3	NA	NA	TRBJ2-7	TGTGCCACAGGGTTGGCCTACGAGCAGTACTTC	CATGLAYEQYF
TRBV28	TRBD2	once	TRBJ2-7	TGTGCCAGCAGTTCAGCTAGCGGGCTGGAGCAGTACTTC	CASSSASGLEQYF
TRBV5-4	NA	NA	TRBJ2-6	TGTGCCAGCAGCCATATGGAGAGCTCTGGGGCCAACGTCCTGACTTTC	CASSHMESSGANVLTF
TRBV11-1	TRBD1	NA	TRBJ2-3	TGTGCCAGCAGCTTAGACGGGACAGGGGGAAGGCGCACAGATACGCAGTATTTT	CASSLDGTGGRRTDTQYF
TRBV6-4	TRBD2	NA	TRBJ2-1	TGTGCCAGCAGTCGCGCTTTAGCGGGAGACAATGAGCAGTTCTTC	CASSRALAGDNEQFF
TRBV2	NA	few	TRBJ2-7	TGTGCCAGCAGTGGGAAGGGGATCCACGAGCAGTACTTC	CASSGKGIHEQYF